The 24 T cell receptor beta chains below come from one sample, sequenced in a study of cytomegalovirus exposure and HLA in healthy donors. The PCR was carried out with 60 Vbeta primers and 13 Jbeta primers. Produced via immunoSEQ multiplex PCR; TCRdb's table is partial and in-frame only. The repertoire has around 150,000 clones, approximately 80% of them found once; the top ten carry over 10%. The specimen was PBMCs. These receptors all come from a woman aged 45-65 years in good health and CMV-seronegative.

Here the CDR3 reads CAWRDPRGQGNEQFF. Written as DNA, the CDR3 is TGTGCCTGGAGGGACCCTAGGGGACAGGGCAATGAGCAGTTCTTC. The rearrangement links TRBV30 to TRBJ2-1; 9 positions agree with TRBD1. V shed 3 bases and J 6 bases; nucleotides not matched to a gene: 9. Germline CDR1 GTSNPN, CDR2 SVGIG (reference sequence). This CDR3 spans 15 amino acids.

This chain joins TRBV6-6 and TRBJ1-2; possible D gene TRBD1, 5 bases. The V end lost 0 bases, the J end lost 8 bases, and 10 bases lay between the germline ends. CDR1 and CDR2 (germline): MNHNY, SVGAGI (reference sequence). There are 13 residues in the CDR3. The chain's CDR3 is CASSYSPAGGYTF. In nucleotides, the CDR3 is TGTGCCAGCAGTTACTCTCCGGCAGGGGGCTACACCTTC.

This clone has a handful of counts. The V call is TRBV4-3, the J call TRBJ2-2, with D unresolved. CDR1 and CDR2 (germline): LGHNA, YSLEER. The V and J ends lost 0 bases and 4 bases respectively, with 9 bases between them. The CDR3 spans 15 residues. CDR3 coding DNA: TGCGCCAGCAGCCAAGATGCAGGCTCCACCGGGGAGCTGTTTTTT. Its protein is CASSQDAGSTGELFF.

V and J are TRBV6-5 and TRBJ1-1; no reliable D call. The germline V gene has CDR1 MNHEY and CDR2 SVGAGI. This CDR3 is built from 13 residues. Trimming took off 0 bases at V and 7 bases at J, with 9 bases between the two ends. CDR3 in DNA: TGTGCCAGCAGTTACTCGATGGGGAGTGAAGCTTTCTTT. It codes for CASSYSMGSEAFF.

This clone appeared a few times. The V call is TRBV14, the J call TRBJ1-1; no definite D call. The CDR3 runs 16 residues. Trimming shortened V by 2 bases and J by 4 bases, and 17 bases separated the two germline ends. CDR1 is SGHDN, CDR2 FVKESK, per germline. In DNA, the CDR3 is TGTGCCAGCAGCCAAATAACCGGGATCGCGAGCACTGAAGCTTTCTTT. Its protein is CASSQITGIASTEAFF.

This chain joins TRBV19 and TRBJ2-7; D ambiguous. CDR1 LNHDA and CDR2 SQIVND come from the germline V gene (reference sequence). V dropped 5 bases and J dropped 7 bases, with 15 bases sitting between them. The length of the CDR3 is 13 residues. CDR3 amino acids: CASSPKAGAEQYF. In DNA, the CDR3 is TGTGCCAGTAGTCCCAAAGCAGGCGCGGAGCAGTACTTC. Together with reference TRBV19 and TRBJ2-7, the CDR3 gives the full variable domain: DGGITQSPKYLFRKEGQNVTLSCEQNLNHDAMYWYRQDPGQGLRLIYYSQIVNDFQKGDIAEGYSVSREKKESFPLTVTSAQKNPTAFYLCASSPKAGAEQYFGPGTRLTVT.

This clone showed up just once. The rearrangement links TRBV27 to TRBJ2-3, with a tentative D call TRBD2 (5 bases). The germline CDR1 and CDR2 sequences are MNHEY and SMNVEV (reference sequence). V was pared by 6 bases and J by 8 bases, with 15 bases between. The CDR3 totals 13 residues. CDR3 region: CASSPGGRSTQYF. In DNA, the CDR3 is TGTGCCAGCAGCCCAGGAGGCCGGAGTACGCAGTATTTT.

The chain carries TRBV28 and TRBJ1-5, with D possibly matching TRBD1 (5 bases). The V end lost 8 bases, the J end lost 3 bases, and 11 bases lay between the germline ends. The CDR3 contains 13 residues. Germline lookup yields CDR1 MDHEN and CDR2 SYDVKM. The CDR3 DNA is TGTGCCAGCGTAGAACAGGACAATCAGCCCCAGCATTTT. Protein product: CASVEQDNQPQHF.

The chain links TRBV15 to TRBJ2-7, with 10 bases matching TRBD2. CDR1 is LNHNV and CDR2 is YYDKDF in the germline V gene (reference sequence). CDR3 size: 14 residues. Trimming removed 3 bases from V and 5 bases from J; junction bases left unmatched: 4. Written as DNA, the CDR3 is TGTGCCACCAGCAGTAGCGGGGGGATCAACGAGCAGTACTTC. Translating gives CATSSSGGINEQYF. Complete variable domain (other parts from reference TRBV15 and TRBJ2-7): DAMVIQNPRYQVTQFGKPVTLSCSQTLNHNVMYWYQQKSSQAPKLLFHYYDKDFNNEADTPDNFQSRRPNTSFCFLDIRSPGLGDTAMYLCATSSSGGINEQYFGPGTRLTVT.

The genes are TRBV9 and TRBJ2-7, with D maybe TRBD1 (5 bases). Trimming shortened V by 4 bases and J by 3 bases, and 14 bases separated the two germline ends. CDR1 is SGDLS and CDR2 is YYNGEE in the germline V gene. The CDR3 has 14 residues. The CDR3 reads CASSPRGTNYEQYF. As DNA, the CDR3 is TGTGCCAGCAGCCCTAGGGGCACGAACTACGAGCAGTACTTC.

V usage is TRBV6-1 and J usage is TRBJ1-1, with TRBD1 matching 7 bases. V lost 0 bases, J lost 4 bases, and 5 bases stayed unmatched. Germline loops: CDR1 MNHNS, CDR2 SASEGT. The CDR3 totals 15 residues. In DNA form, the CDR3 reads TGTGCCAGCAGTGAAGCGGGGACAGAGGCCACTGAAGCTTTCTTT. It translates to CASSEAGTEATEAFF.

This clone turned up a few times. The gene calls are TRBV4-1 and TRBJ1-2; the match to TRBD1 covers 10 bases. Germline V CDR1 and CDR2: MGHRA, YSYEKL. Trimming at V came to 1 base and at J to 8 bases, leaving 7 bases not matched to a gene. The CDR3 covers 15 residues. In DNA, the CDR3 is TGCGCCAGCAGCCAAGGGTGGGACAGGGGAGCCGGCTACACCTTC. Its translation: CASSQGWDRGAGYTF.

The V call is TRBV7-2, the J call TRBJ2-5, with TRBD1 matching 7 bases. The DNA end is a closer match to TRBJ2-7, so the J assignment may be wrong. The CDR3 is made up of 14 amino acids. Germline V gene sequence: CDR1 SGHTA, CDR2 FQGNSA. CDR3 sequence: CASSLAQDRTEQYF. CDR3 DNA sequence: TGTGCCAGCAGCTTAGCGCAGGACAGGACCGAGCAGTACTTC.

The CDR3 loop reads CASSLQGLNTEAFF. The CDR3 coding sequence is TGTGCCAGCAGCTTACAGGGCCTTAACACTGAAGCTTTCTTT. The chain couples TRBV11-2 to TRBJ1-1; D possibly corresponds to TRBD1 (5 bases). From germline, CDR1 is SGHAT and CDR2 FQNNGV. This CDR3 region has 14 residues. V was pared by 2 bases and J by 2 bases, with 9 bases between.

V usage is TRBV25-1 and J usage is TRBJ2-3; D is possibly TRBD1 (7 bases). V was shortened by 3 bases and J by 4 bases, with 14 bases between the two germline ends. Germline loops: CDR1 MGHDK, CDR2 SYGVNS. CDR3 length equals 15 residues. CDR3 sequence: CASSDRGVGADTQYF. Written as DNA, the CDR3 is TGTGCCAGCAGTGACAGGGGGGTAGGGGCAGATACGCAGTATTTT.

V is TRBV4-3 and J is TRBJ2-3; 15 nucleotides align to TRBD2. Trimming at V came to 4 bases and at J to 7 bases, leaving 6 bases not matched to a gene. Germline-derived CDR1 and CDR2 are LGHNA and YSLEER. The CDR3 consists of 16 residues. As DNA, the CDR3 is TGCGCCAGCAGCCCTGGACTAGCGGGAGGGCCTAATACGCAGTATTTT. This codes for CASSPGLAGGPNTQYF.

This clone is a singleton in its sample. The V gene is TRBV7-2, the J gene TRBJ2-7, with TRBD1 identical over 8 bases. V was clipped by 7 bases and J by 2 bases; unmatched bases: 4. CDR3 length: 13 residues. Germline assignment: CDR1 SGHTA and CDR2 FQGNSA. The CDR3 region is CASNPTGAYEQYF. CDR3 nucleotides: TGTGCCAGCAACCCGACAGGGGCCTACGAGCAGTACTTC.

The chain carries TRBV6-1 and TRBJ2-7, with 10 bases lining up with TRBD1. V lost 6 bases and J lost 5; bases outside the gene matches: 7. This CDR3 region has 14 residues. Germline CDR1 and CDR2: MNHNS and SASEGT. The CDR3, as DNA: TGTGCCAGCAGAACCGGGACAGGGGTCCACGAGCAGTACTTC. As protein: CASRTGTGVHEQYF.

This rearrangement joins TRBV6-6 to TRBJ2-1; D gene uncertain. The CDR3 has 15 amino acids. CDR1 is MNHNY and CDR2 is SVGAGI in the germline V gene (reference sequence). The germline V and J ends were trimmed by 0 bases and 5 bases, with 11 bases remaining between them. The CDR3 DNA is TGTGCCAGCAGTTACTCCGGTTTCGTAAACAATGAGCAGTTCTTC. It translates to CASSYSGFVNNEQFF.

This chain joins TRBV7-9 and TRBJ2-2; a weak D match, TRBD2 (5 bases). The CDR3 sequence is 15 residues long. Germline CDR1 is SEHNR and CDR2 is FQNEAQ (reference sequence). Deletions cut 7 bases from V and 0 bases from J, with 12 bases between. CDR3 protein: CASTPSGANTGELFF. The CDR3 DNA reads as TGTGCCAGCACCCCGTCCGGGGCGAACACCGGGGAGCTGTTTTTT.

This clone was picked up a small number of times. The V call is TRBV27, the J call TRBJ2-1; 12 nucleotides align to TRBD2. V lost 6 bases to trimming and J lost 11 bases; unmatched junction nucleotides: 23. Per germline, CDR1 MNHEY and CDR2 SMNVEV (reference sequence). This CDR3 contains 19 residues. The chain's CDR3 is CASSRDQSILNGLAGKQFF. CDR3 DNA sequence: TGTGCCAGCAGCAGGGACCAGAGTATATTAAACGGACTAGCGGGAAAGCAGTTCTTC.

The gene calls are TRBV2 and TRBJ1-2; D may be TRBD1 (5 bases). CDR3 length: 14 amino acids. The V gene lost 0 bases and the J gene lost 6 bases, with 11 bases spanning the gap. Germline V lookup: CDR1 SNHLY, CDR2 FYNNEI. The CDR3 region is CASSEAGGFNGYTF. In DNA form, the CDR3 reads TGTGCCAGCAGTGAAGCGGGGGGGTTTAATGGCTACACCTTC.

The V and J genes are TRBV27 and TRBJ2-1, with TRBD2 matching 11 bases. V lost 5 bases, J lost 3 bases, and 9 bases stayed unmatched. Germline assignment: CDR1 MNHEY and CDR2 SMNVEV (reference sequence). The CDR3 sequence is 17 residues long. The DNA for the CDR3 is TGTGCCAGCAGTCTCGCTAAGGGACTAGCGGACTACAATGAGCAGTTCTTC. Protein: CASSLAKGLADYNEQFF.

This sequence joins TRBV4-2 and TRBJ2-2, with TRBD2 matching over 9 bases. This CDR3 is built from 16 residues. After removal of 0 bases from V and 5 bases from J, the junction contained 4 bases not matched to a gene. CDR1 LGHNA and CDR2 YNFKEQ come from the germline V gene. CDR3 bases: TGTGCCAGCAGCCAAGAAGCCCTAGCGGGAACCGGGGAGCTGTTTTTT. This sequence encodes CASSQEALAGTGELFF.